This TCR beta chain was sequenced in a study of STAT5B mutations in CD4+ large granular lymphocyte leukemia. Regarding the study as a whole: Main leukemic clonotypes were patient-specific, but roughly 25% appeared at low frequency elsewhere. Compared with healthy controls (2/35), patient top clones favored TRBV06 (8/27). Patient CD4-sorted repertoires stayed more clonal than healthy ones after leukemic-clone removal.

TCRdb's table, derived via immunoSEQ multiplex PCR, lists solely in-frame clones and lacks some. The table has more than 25,000 clones, around four fifths seen once. This clone has a handful of counts. Its antigen remains unknown. Buffy coats from healthy blood donors served as controls. The germline V gene encodes CDR1 SQVTM and CDR2 ANQGSEA. Trimming took 7 bases from V and 4 from J; bases not matched to a gene: 4. This CDR3 is built from 12 residues. The sequenced material came from CD4+ T cells from blood buffy coats. The chain is built from TRBV29-1 and TRBJ1-2; 9 bases agree with TRBD1. The receptor was derived from a human donor in good health. The CDR3 DNA sequence: TGCAGCGCCAAGACAGGGGGCTATGGCTACACCTTC. It yields the protein CSAKTGGYGYTF.